These 15 T cell receptor beta chains were all obtained from the same sample, sequenced in a study of regulatory T cells in long-lasting Graves disease. CDR3 regions were amplified by Arm-PCR using iRepertoire HTBI primers to build TCR beta libraries. MiXCR was run by TCRdb on the multiplex PCR reads, yielding one entry per CDR3 protein. The sample consists of around 240,000 distinct CDR3 sequences, 15% to 20% of them appearing once. The time point: newly diagnosed GD, antithyroid drugs for less than 3 months. TCR sequences were obtained from RNA taken from PBMCs. The same sample was also used in a study of T cells in Graves' hyperthyroidism and ophthalmopathy.

The sequencing here drew on peripheral blood mononuclear cells (PBMCs), taken at new diagnosis, from a patient treated with antithyroid drugs. The receptor source for this set is a woman in her twenties or thirties with Graves disease.

This clonotype was detected ten times or more. The chain combines TRBV3-1 with TRBJ2-5; TRBD2 matches at 11 bases. In germline, CDR1 is LGHDT, CDR2 YNNKEL (reference sequence). The CDR3 consists of 15 residues. J lost 5 bases, V lost 1 base, and 3 bases had no gene match. The CDR3 spells CASSQASGGRETQYF. In nucleotides, the CDR3 is TGTGCCAGCAGCCAAGCTAGCGGGGGGAGGGAGACCCAGTACTTC.

The CDR3 nucleotides are TGCGCCAGCAGCTTTGCCCAGGGTTCAGATACGCAGTATTTT. Its translation: CASSFAQGSDTQYF. This sequence joins TRBV5-1 and TRBJ2-3; D perhaps matches TRBD1 (5 bases). The germline CDR1 and CDR2 sequences are SGHRS and YFSETQ. V lost 2 bases and J lost 4, with 11 bases in between. The CDR3 covers 14 residues.

This clonotype was seen repeatedly, ten times or more. This chain connects TRBV2 to TRBJ1-5; D remains ambiguous. Germline V lookup: CDR1 SNHLY, CDR2 FYNNEI. Trimming took 6 bases from V and 5 from J, leaving 14 bases between them. The CDR3 covers 14 residues. The CDR3 here is CASSVSPRDQPQHF. CDR3 sequence (DNA): TGTGCCAGCAGCGTCTCACCACGGGATCAGCCCCAGCATTTT.

At least ten counts were recorded for this clonotype. This chain connects TRBV18 to TRBJ1-4; D possibly corresponds to TRBD1 (6 bases). V was cut by 4 bases and J by 6 bases, with 15 bases left in between. This CDR3 is 15 amino acids long. The germline gives CDR1 KGHSH, CDR2 LQKENI. The CDR3: CASSQETGPDEKLFF. The CDR3 DNA reads as TGTGCCAGCTCACAGGAAACAGGGCCGGATGAAAAACTGTTTTTT.

This clonotype was seen repeatedly, ten times or more. A junction end diverges from the germline sequence, so it may reflect a read error. The DNA for the CDR3 is TGTGCCAGCAGCCCGGACAGCCCCCCGACCCTGTACTTC. Translating gives CASSPDSPPTLYF. V usage is TRBV5-4 and J usage is TRBJ2-5, with D perhaps matching TRBD1 (6 bases). CDR1 is SGHNT and CDR2 is YYREEE in the germline V gene (reference sequence). This CDR3 is built from 13 residues.

This clonotype has at least ten counts. This rearrangement joins TRBV27 to TRBJ2-5; the match to TRBD2 covers 7 bases. The junction had 1 base not matched to a gene; V was cut back by 3 bases and J by 9 bases. The germline V gene encodes CDR1 MNHEY and CDR2 SMNVEV (reference sequence). CDR3 length equals 11 residues. CDR3 bases: TGTGCCAGCAGTTTTGGGGGGGCCCAGTACTTC. Its translation is CASSFGGAQYF.

A few counts support this clonotype. This chain uses TRBV18 with TRBJ1-6, with 7 bases that match TRBD1. Trimming cost V 3 bases and J 9 bases; bases outside gene matches: 14. The CDR3 runs to 17 residues. Germline V CDR1 and CDR2: KGHSH, LQKENI. As DNA, the CDR3 is TGTGCCAGCTCACCGAATCAACCAGGGGGTACCGGTTCACCCCTCCACTTT. Protein: CASSPNQPGGTGSPLHF.

This clonotype turned up a few times. This may be a read error: a much more frequent sequence differs by one nucleotide. The gene calls are TRBV6-1 and TRBJ1-5; D remains unclear. CDR1 is MNHNS and CDR2 is SASEGT in the germline V gene. The CDR3 consists of 12 residues. Trimming took off 7 bases at V and 9 bases at J, with 13 bases between the two ends. As DNA, the CDR3 is TGTGCCAGCAATCCTAAAGGCTTGCCCCAGCATTTT. Its translation: CASNPKGLPQHF.

This clonotype was seen repeatedly, ten times or more. This chain uses TRBV2 with TRBJ1-2, with D unresolved. There are 14 residues in the CDR3. Trimming removed 4 bases from V and 0 bases from J, with 9 bases in between. Germline CDR1 reads SNHLY; CDR2 reads FYNNEI. CDR3 residues: CASSASVANYGYTF. CDR3 bases: TGTGCCAGCAGTGCCTCGGTCGCTAACTATGGCTACACCTTC. Together with reference TRBV2 and TRBJ1-2, the CDR3 gives the full variable domain: EPEVTQTPSHQVTQMGQEVILRCVPISNHLYFYWYRQILGQKVEFLVSFYNNEISEKSEIFDDQFSVERPDGSNFTLKIRSTKLEDSAMYFCASSASVANYGYTFGSGTRLTVV.

Ten or more counts support this clonotype. The V gene is TRBV6-1, the J gene TRBJ1-6; no definite D call. The CDR3 is 14 residues long. Germline assignment: CDR1 MNHNS and CDR2 SASEGT. Here the CDR3 reads CACDVGVGNSPLHF. The CDR3 DNA reads as TGTGCGTGTGATGTTGGGGTTGGGAATTCACCCCTCCACTTT.

This clonotype showed up many times. The chain joins TRBV3-1 to TRBJ1-5; D is possibly TRBD1 (5 bases). This CDR3 has 15 residues. Trimming removed 3 bases at V and 2 bases at J, with 11 bases between. CDR1 LGHDT and CDR2 YNNKEL come from the germline V gene (reference sequence). The CDR3 spells CASSHGTSGNQPQHF. As DNA, the CDR3 is TGTGCCAGCAGCCACGGGACGTCGGGCAATCAGCCCCAGCATTTT.

This clonotype has at least ten counts. The V call is TRBV29-1, the J call TRBJ1-1; no reliable D call. V was shortened by 0 bases and J by 1 base, with 3 bases between the two germline ends. CDR1 is SQVTM, CDR2 ANQGSEA, per germline. The CDR3 is 12 residues long. For the CDR3, the DNA is TGCAGCGTTGAAGAACGGAACACTGAAGCTTTCTTT. It specifies CSVEERNTEAFF.

This clonotype appeared many times. The V call is TRBV20-1, the J call TRBJ1-2; D is unclear. Germline CDR1 and CDR2: DFQATT and SNEGSKA (reference sequence). V lost 3 bases and J lost 8, with 13 bases in between. This CDR3 contains 12 residues. CDR3 DNA sequence: TGCAGTGCTAGTTTGGGGATGCTAGGCTACACCTTC. Encoded protein: CSASLGMLGYTF.

In this sample, this clonotype turned up a few times. This may stem from a read error, because a much larger clone lies one nucleotide away. This chain's CDR3 is CASSLAGQGEFF. Written as DNA, the CDR3 is TGCGCCAGCAGCTTGGCGGGACAGGGCGAATTCTTC. The genes are TRBV5-1 and TRBJ2-1; 9 nucleotides line up with TRBD1. The CDR3 spans 12 residues. Unmatched junction bases numbered 5, after V lost 0 bases and J lost 16 bases. Per the germline V gene, CDR1 is SGHRS and CDR2 is YFSETQ.

The sample holds many counts of this clonotype. The chain is built from TRBV2 and TRBJ1-5; TRBD1 might be the D (5 bases). The length of the CDR3 is 13 residues. V shed 0 bases and J shed 7 bases, with 7 bases lying between them. The germline V gene encodes CDR1 SNHLY and CDR2 FYNNEI. The CDR3 nucleotides are TGTGCCAGCAGTGAAGCCAGGGCCCAGCCCCAGCATTTT. Residues: CASSEARAQPQHF.